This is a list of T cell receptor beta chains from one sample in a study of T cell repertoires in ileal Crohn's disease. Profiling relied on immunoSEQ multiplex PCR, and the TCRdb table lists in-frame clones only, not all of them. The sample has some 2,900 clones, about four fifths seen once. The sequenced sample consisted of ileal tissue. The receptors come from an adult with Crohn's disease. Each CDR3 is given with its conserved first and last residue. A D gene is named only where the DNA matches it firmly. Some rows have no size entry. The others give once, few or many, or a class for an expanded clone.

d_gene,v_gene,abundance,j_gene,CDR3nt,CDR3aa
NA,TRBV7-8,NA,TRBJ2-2,TGTGCCAGCAGCGCAGACAGAGCCGGGGAGCTGTTTTTT,CASSADRAGELFF
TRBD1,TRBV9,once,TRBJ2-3,TGTGCCAGCAGCGCGTCAGGGGGTACCACAGATACGCAGTATTTT,CASSASGGTTDTQYF
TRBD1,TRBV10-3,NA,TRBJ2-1,TGTGCCATCAGTGGGTCGGGGGACAGGGGGCTCAATGAGCAGTTCTTC,CAISGSGDRGLNEQFF
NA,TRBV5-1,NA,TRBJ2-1,TGCGCCAGCAGCTCGGTGGGCCCTGAGCAGTTCTTC,CASSSVGPEQFF
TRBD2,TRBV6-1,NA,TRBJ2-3,TGTGCCAGCAGTGAACTAGCGGGGGCCCTCACAGATACGCAGTATTTT,CASSELAGALTDTQYF
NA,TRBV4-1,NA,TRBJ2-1,TGCGCCAGCAGCCAAGATATACTAGGGACATTTAACAATGAGCAGTTCTTC,CASSQDILGTFNNEQFF
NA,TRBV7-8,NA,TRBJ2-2,TGTGCCAGCAGCTTAGTAACGGGGAACACCGGGGAGCTGTTTTTT,CASSLVTGNTGELFF
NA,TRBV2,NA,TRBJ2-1,TGTGCCAGCAGTGAAAGCCGCGGCAATGAGCAGTTCTTC,CASSESRGNEQFF
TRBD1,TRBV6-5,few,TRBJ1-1,TGTGCCAGCGAACAGGGGACTGAAGCTTTCTTT,CASEQGTEAFF
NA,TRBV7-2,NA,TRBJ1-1,TGTGCCAGCAGCCACGGACGTCACACTGAAGCTTTCTTT,CASSHGRHTEAFF
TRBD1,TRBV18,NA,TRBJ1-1,TGTGCCAGCTCACCACAGTATGGGACAGTGAACACTGAAGCTTTCTTT,CASSPQYGTVNTEAFF
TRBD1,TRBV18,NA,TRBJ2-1,TGTGCCAGCTCACCATCCGGGACAGGGGGATACAATGAGCAGTTCTTC,CASSPSGTGGYNEQFF
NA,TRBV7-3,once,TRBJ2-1,TGTGCCAGCAGCTTACGAGGGGCGTCCTACAATGAGCAGTTCTTC,CASSLRGASYNEQFF
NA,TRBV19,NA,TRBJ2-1,TGTGCCAGTAGTATTTTCGGGGGTGATCAGTTCTTC,CASSIFGGDQFF
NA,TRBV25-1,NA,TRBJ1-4,TGTGCCAGCAGTGACCCCAGCTCAACAGGTTATAATGAAAAACTGTTTTTT,CASSDPSSTGYNEKLFF
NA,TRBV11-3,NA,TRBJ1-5,TGTGCCAGCAGTTCTACCCACTCACCGGGACCGGCGATTAGCAATCAGCCCCAGCATTTT,CASSSTHSPGPAISNQPQHF
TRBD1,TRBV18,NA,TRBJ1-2,TGTGCCAGCTCAACCCGACAGGGGGCGAAAATGGTCGGTAACTATGGCTACACCTTC,CASSTRQGAKMVGNYGYTF
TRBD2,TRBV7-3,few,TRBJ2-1,TGTGCCAGCAGCTTAACGTCGACTAGCGCCAATGAGCAGTTCTTC,CASSLTSTSANEQFF
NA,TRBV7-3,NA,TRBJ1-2,TGTGCCAGCAGCTTAGGCTCGAAGGGGTATGGCTACACCTTC,CASSLGSKGYGYTF
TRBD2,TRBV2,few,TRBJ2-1,TGTGCCACGGGACTAGCGAGCTCCTACAATGAGCAGTTCTTC,CATGLASSYNEQFF
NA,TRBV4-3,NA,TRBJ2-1,TGCGCCAGCAGCCCCCAGACACTAAAATACAATGAGCAGTTCTTC,CASSPQTLKYNEQFF
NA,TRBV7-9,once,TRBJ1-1,TGTGCCAGCAGCTTAAAGGGTACGGGGGGCACTGAAGCTTTCTTT,CASSLKGTGGTEAFF
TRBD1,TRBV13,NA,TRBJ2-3,TGTGCCAGCAGTGGACAGGGCACAGATACGCAGTATTTT,CASSGQGTDTQYF
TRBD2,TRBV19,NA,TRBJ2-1,TGTGCCAGTAGTATTTGGACTAGCGGGGAAGGTGAGCAGTTCTTC,CASSIWTSGEGEQFF
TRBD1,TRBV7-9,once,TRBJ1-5,TGTGCCAGCAGCTTGGGGTTGACAGGGATTGGCAATCAGCCCCAGCATTTT,CASSLGLTGIGNQPQHF
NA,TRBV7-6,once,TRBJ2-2,TGTGCCAGCAGCTTAGGCAGGGAAGTGGCCGGGGAGCTGTTTTTT,CASSLGREVAGELFF
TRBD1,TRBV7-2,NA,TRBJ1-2,TGTGCCAGCAGCTTAGGGACAGGGGGTCGAGGCTACACCTTC,CASSLGTGGRGYTF